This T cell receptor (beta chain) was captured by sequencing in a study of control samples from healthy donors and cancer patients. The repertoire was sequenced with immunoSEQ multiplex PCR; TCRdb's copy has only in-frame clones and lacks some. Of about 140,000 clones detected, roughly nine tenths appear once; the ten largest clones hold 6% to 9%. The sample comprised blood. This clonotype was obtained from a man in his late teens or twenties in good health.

CDR3 coding DNA: TGTGCCAGCAGCTTAGGTGGAGTACTTACTAGCACAGATACGCAGTATTTT. Protein product: CASSLGGVLTSTDTQYF. This rearrangement joins TRBV11-3 to TRBJ2-3; no definite D call. Germline CDR1 reads SGHNT; CDR2 reads YENEEA. The CDR3 is made up of 17 amino acids. Trimming took off 1 base at V and 0 bases at J, with 14 bases between the two ends.